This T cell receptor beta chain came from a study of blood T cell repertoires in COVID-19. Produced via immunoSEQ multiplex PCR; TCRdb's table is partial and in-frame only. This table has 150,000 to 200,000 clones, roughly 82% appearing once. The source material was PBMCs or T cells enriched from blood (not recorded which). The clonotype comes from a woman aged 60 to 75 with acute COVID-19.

The CDR3 nucleotides are TGTGCCAGTAATCCTACCGGGGACAGGGGGTTCCATTCACCCCTCCACTTT. As protein: CASNPTGDRGFHSPLHF. The chain joins TRBV19 to TRBJ1-6; 11 bases agree with TRBD1. Germline CDR1 LNHDA, CDR2 SQIVND (reference sequence). V was clipped by 7 bases and J by 8 bases; unmatched bases: 13. The CDR3 length is 17 residues.